This T cell receptor beta chain was found in a study of cytomegalovirus exposure and HLA in healthy donors. Using immunoSEQ multiplex PCR, the repertoire was profiled, and TCRdb retains in-frame clones only, with some absent. Here the sample spans around 190,000 clones, approximately 78% being singletons. This receptor was taken from a woman between 25 and 40 years old in good health and CMV-seronegative. Sequenced material: PBMCs.

CDR3 protein: CASSLRTGEGSPLHF. As DNA, the CDR3 is TGCGCCAGCAGCCTACGGACAGGGGAAGGTTCACCCCTCCACTTT. The chain couples TRBV4-1 to TRBJ1-6; 9 bases are a match to TRBD1. Germline CDR1 is MGHRA and CDR2 is YSYEKL. This CDR3 has 15 amino acids. V was clipped by 4 bases and J by 9 bases; unmatched bases: 7.